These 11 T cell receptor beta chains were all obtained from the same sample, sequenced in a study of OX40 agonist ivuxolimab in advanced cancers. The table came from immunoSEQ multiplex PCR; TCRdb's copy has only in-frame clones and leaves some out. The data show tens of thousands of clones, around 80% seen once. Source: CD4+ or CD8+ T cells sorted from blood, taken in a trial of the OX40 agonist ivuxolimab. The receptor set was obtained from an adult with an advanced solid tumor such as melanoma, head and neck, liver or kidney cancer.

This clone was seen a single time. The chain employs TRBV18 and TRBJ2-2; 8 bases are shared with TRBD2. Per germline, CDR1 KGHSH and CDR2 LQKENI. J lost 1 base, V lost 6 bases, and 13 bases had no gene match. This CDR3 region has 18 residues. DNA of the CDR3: TGTGCCAGCTCCGACGTCGACGGACTAGCCGAGAACACCGGGGAGCTGTTTTTT. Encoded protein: CASSDVDGLAENTGELFF. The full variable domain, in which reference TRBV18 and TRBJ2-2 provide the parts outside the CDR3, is NAGVMQNPRHLVRRRGQEARLRCSPMKGHSHVYWYRQLPEEGLKFMVYLQKENIIDESGMPKERFSAEFPKEGPSILRIQQVVRGDSAAYFCASSDVDGLAENTGELFFGEGSRLTVL.

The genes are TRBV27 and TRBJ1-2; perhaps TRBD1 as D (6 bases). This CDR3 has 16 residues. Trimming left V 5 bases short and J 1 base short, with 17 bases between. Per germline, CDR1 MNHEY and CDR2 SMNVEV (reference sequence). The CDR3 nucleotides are TGTGCCAGCAGTACGCACAACAGGGTCGGTAACTATGGCTACACCTTC. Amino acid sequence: CASSTHNRVGNYGYTF.

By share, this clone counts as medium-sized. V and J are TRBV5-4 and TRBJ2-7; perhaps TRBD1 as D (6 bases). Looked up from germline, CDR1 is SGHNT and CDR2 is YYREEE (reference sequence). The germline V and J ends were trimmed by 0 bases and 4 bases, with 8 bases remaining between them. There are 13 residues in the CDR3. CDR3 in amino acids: CASSLGQVYEQYF. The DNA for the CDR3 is TGTGCCAGCAGCTTGGGACAGGTTTACGAGCAGTACTTC.

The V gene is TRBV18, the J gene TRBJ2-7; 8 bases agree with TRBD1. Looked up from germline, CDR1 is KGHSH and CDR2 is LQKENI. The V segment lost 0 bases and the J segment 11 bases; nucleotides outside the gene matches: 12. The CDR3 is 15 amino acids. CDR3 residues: CASSPPQGAVLGKYF. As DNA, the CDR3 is TGTGCCAGCTCACCACCTCAGGGGGCGGTCTTGGGGAAGTACTTC.

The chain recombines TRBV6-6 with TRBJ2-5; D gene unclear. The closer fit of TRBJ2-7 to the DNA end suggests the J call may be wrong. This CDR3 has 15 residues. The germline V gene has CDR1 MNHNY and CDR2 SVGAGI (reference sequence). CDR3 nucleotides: TGTGCCAGCAGTTACCCCCCGGCAAGCTCCTACGAGCAGTACTTC. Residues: CASSYPPASSYEQYF.

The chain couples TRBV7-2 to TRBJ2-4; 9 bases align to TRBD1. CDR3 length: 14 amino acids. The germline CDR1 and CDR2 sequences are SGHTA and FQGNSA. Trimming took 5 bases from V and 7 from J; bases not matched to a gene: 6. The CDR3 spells CASSPRQGGNIQYF. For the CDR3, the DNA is TGTGCCAGCAGCCCCAGACAGGGGGGTAACATTCAGTACTTC. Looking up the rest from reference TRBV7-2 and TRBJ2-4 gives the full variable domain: GAGVSQSPSNKVTEKGKDVELRCDPISGHTALYWYRQSLGQGLEFLIYFQGNSAPDKSGLPSDRFSAERTGGSVSTLTIQRTQQEDSAVYLCASSPRQGGNIQYFGAGTRLSVL.

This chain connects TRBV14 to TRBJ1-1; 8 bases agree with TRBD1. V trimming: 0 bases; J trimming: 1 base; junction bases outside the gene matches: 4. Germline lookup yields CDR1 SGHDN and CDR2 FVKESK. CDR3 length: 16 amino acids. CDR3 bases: TGTGCCAGCAGCCAAGAAAAGGGACAGGCGAACACTGAAGCTTTCTTT. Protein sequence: CASSQEKGQANTEAFF.

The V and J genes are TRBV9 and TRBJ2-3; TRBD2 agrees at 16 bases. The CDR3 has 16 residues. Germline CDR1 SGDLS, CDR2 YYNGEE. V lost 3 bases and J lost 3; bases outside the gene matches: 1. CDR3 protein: CASSEGLAGGTDTQYF. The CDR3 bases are TGTGCCAGCAGCGAGGGACTAGCGGGGGGGACAGATACGCAGTATTTT.

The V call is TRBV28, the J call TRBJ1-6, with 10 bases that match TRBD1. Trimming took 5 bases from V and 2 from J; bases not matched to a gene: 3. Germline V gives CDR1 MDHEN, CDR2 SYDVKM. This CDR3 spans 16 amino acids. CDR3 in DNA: TGTGCCAGCAGTACGACAGGGGGCGCCTATAATTCACCCCTCCACTTT. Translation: CASSTTGGAYNSPLHF.

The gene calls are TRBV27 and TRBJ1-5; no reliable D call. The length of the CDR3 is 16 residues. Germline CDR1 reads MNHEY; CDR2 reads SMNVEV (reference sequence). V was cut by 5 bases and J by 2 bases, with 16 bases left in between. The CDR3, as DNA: TGTGCCAGCAGTCCAAATCCCCGCGGTGGCAATCAGCCCCAGCATTTT. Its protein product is CASSPNPRGGNQPQHF.

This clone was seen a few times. The CDR3 DNA reads TGTGCCAGCAGCGTAGGTGGCAGTTTTGCAGATACGCAGTATTTT. Its translation is CASSVGGSFADTQYF. V usage is TRBV7-2 and J usage is TRBJ2-3, with unresolved D. V shed 5 bases and J shed 4 bases, with 16 bases lying between them. The CDR3 contains 15 residues. Germline V gene sequence: CDR1 SGHTA, CDR2 FQGNSA.